Sequencing of this T cell receptor beta chain was carried out in a study of cytomegalovirus exposure and HLA in healthy donors. Germline V gene lookup returns CDR1 SNHLY and CDR2 FYNNEI. Losses at the gene ends were 7 bases for V and 5 bases for J; bases not matched to a gene: 2. This CDR3 is 12 amino acids long. Repertoires were generated with immunoSEQ multiplex PCR, while TCRdb's copy carries only in-frame clones and drops some. The table shows a few hundred thousand clones, with just over 85% occurring only once. Sequencing used PBMCs. This chain connects TRBV2 to TRBJ2-5; 9 bases map to TRBD2. The sequence derives from a woman under 30 in good health and CMV-seronegative. The CDR3: CASNLAGETQYF. In DNA form, the CDR3 reads TGTGCCAGCAATCTAGCGGGGGAGACCCAGTACTTC.